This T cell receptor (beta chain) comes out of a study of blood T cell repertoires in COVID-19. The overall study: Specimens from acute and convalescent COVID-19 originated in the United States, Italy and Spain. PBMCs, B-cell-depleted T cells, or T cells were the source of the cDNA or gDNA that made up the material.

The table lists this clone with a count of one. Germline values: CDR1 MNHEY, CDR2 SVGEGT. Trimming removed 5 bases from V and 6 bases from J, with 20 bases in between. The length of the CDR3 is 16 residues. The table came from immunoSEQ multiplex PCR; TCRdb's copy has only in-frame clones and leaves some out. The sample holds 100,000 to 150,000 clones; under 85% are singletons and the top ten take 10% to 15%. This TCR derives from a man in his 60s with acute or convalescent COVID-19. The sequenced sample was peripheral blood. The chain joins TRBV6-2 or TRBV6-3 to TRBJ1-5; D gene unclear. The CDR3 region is CASSRTGVSQGQPQHF. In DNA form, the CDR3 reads TGTGCCAGCAGTCGGACTGGAGTGTCTCAAGGTCAGCCCCAGCATTTT.